The T cell receptor (beta chain) under discussion was sequenced for a study of T cells in Graves' hyperthyroidism and ophthalmopathy. The CDR3 is 16 amino acids. Trimming took 3 bases from V and 0 from J; bases not matched to a gene: 4. Germline V lookup: CDR1 MDHEN, CDR2 SYDVKM. Exclusions: uncontrolled infection, other autoimmune disease, pregnancy, lactation. TCR beta CDR3 region amplification was performed from RNA transcripts. Researchers ran a first-round RT-PCR on the TCR CDR3 using the HTBI primer set. TCRdb independently ran MiXCR on the multiplex PCR reads; one entry per CDR3 protein. This sample has hundreds of thousands of distinct CDR3 sequences, with less than 20% found just once.

The source material was blood. The chain joins TRBV28 to TRBJ2-3, with 9 bases fitting TRBD2. The origin of this receptor is a woman younger than 35 with Graves' hyperthyroidism. CDR3: CASSFWAGGSTDTQYF. The CDR3 DNA reads as TGTGCCAGCAGTTTCTGGGCGGGGGGGAGCACAGATACGCAGTATTTT.